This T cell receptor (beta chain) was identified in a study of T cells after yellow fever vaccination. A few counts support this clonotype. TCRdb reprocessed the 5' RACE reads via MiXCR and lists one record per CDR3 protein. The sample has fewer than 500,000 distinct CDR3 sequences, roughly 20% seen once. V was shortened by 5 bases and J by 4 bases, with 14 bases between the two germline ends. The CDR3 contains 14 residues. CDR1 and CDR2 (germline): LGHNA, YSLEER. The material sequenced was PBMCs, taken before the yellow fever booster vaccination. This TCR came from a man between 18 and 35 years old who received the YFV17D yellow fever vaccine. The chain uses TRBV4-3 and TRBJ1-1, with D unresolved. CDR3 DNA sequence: TGCGCCAGCAGCGACCCGACCCGCAGCACTGAAGCTTTCTTT. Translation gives CASSDPTRSTEAFF.